The source of this TCR beta chain is a study of OX40 agonist ivuxolimab in advanced cancers. Here immunoSEQ multiplex PCR was the method, and the copy in TCRdb shows in-frame clones only, minus some. The sample yields under 65,000 clones, roughly 90% seen once. Unmatched junction bases numbered 5, after V lost 4 bases and J lost 5 bases. Germline V gene lookup returns CDR1 SGDLS and CDR2 YYNGEE. The CDR3 length is 15 residues. This chain connects TRBV9 to TRBJ1-6, with 8 bases that match TRBD1. This TCR came from an adult with an advanced solid tumor such as melanoma, head and neck, liver or kidney cancer. Sequenced material: CD4+ or CD8+ T cells sorted from blood, taken in a trial of the OX40 agonist ivuxolimab. The CDR3 protein is CASSTRGLDNSPLHF. The CDR3, as DNA: TGTGCCAGCAGCACCAGGGGGCTAGATAATTCACCCCTCCACTTT.